This entry describes one T cell receptor (beta chain). Some clones are missing from TCRdb's copy, which holds only in-frame ones; the method was immunoSEQ multiplex PCR. The sample contains just over 150,000 clones, 85% to 95% of which appear only once. Germline V gene sequence: CDR1 SGHKS, CDR2 YYEKEE (reference sequence). V dropped 4 bases and J dropped 0 bases, with 10 bases sitting between them. This CDR3 has 15 residues. These data belong to a study of control samples from healthy donors and cancer patients. Source material: blood. This chain connects TRBV5-5 to TRBJ2-2; tentative D call: TRBD1 (6 bases). The TCR sequence derives from a woman aged 40 to 50 in good health. The DNA of the CDR3 is TGTGCCAGCAGCAGGGACACTTCGAACACCGGGGAGCTGTTTTTT. The encoded protein is CASSRDTSNTGELFF.